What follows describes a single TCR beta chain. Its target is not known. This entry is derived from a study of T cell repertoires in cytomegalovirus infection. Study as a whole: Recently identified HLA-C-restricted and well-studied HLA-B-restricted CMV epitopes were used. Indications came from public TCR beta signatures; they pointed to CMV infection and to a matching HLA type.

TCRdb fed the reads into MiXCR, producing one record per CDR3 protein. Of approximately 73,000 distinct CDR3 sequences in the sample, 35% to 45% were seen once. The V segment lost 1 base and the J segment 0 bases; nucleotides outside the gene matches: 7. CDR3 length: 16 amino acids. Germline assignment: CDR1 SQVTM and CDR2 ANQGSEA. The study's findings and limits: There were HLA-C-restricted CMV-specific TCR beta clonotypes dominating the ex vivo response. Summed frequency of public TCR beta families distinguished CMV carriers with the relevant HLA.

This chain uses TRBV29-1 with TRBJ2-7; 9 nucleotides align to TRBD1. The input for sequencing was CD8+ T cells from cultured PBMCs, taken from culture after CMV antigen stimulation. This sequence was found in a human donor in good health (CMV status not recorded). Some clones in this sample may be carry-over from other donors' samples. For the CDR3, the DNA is TGCAGCGTTGAAGCGGACAGGGGCCTTTCCTCCTACGAGCAGTACTTC. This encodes CSVEADRGLSSYEQYF.